The rows below give T cell receptor beta chains drawn from one sample of a study of pediatric ulcerative colitis. Repertoires were generated with immunoSEQ multiplex PCR, while TCRdb's copy carries only in-frame clones and drops some. The table records around 61,000 clones, about nine tenths of them present only once. The specimen was blood. Source of these receptors: a boy between 5 and 17 years old with severe ulcerative colitis. Both conserved end residues are part of each CDR3. D genes are given only for firm matches. Clone size appears in some rows only: once, few, many, or a class for an expanded clone.

cdr3_aa	cdr3_nt	j_call	v_call	d_call	clone_size
CASSWGHNTEAFF	TGTGCCAGCAGCTGGGGACATAACACTGAAGCTTTCTTT	TRBJ1-1	TRBV5-6	NA	NA
CASSYEASGYNEQFF	TGTGCCAGCAGTTACGAAGCTAGCGGGTACAATGAGCAGTTCTTC	TRBJ2-1	TRBV6-5	TRBD2	NA
CASSLLAGGPQEQYF	TGTGCCAGCAGTTTGTTAGCGGGAGGGCCGCAAGAGCAGTACTTC	TRBJ2-7	TRBV6-6	TRBD2	NA
CASSLVSGSYTGELFF	TGTGCCAGCAGCTTAGTTAGCGGGAGTTACACCGGGGAGCTGTTTTTT	TRBJ2-2	TRBV7-6	TRBD2	NA
CASSLALAGGNTGELFF	TGTGCCAGCAGCTTAGCCCTAGCGGGAGGGAACACCGGGGAGCTGTTTTTT	TRBJ2-2	TRBV7-8	TRBD2	NA
CASSPPDSANVLTF	TGTGCCAGCTCACCACCCGACTCGGCCAACGTCCTGACTTTC	TRBJ2-6	TRBV18	NA	NA
CATSRDLDSGVHEQYF	TGTGCCACCAGCAGAGATCTCGATAGCGGGGTCCACGAGCAGTACTTC	TRBJ2-7	TRBV15	TRBD2	NA
CASSFFLQAYEQYF	TGTGCCAGCAGCTTTTTTTTACAGGCCTACGAGCAGTACTTC	TRBJ2-7	TRBV13	NA	NA
CASSGESYGYTF	TGTGCCAGCAGTGGGGAGAGCTATGGCTACACCTTC	TRBJ1-2	TRBV6-1	NA	NA
CASSYHGLAYEQYF	TGTGCCAGCAGTTACCACGGATTAGCCTACGAGCAGTACTTC	TRBJ2-7	TRBV6-5	NA	NA
CASSESPGANVLTF	TGTGCCAGCAGTGAAAGCCCTGGGGCCAACGTCCTGACTTTC	TRBJ2-6	TRBV6-1	NA	NA
CASSLGSLLETQYF	TGTGCCAGCAGCTTAGGTTCCCTCTTGGAGACCCAGTACTTC	TRBJ2-5	TRBV7-8	NA	NA
CASSPPQGRGTEAFF	TGTGCCAGCTCACCACCCCAGGGAAGGGGCACTGAAGCTTTCTTT	TRBJ1-1	TRBV18	NA	NA
CASSLGPVDNEQFF	TGTGCCAGCAGCTTGGGGCCTGTCGACAATGAGCAGTTCTTC	TRBJ2-1	TRBV5-4	NA	NA
CASSRSLATEYNEQFF	TGCGCCAGCAGCCGATCGCTAGCGACCGAATACAATGAGCAGTTCTTC	TRBJ2-1	TRBV5-1	NA	once
CASGLGLMNEQFF	TGTGCCAGCGGTCTGGGGCTTATGAATGAGCAGTTCTTC	TRBJ2-1	TRBV7-2	NA	NA
CASSEIGGLDTF	TGTGCCAGCAGTGAAATTGGGGGCCTGGACACCTTC	TRBJ1-2	TRBV6-1	NA	NA
CASSPLYESKNTEAFF	TGTGCCAGCTCACCGCTCTATGAGAGTAAGAACACTGAAGCTTTCTTT	TRBJ1-1	TRBV18	NA	NA
CASSEGQVYNEQFF	TGTGCCAGCAGTGAAGGACAGGTATACAATGAGCAGTTCTTC	TRBJ2-1	TRBV2	NA	NA
CASSPPWVTDTQYF	TGTGCCAGCAGCCCCCCCTGGGTGACAGATACGCAGTATTTT	TRBJ2-3	TRBV14	NA	NA
CASSTSARGSTGELFF	TGTGCCAGCAGCACCTCGGCTCGGGGCAGCACCGGGGAGCTGTTTTTT	TRBJ2-2	TRBV7-2	NA	NA
CASSQEWTGEATDTQYF	TGTGCCAGCAGCCAAGAATGGACGGGAGAGGCAACAGATACGCAGTATTTT	TRBJ2-3	TRBV4-2	NA	NA
CASSLVGGGSYNEQFF	TGCGCCAGCAGCTTGGTAGGCGGGGGCTCCTACAATGAGCAGTTCTTC	TRBJ2-1	TRBV5-1	TRBD2	NA